These 14 T cell receptor beta chains originate from one sample sequenced in a study of blood T cell repertoires in COVID-19. The repertoire was sequenced with immunoSEQ multiplex PCR; TCRdb's copy has only in-frame clones and lacks some. The repertoire holds some 200,000 clones, with around 80% as singletons. The specimen sequenced was peripheral blood. Source of these receptors: a woman in her 70s with acute or convalescent COVID-19.

V usage is TRBV4-1 and J usage is TRBJ1-2; D is possibly TRBD1 (5 bases). Germline V gene data show CDR1 as MGHRA and CDR2 as YSYEKL. The CDR3 length is 15 residues. Trimming pared 2 bases from V and 4 bases from J, leaving 14 bases between. CDR3 coding DNA: TGCGCCAGCAGCCAATATGAACAGGCGATCTATGGCTACACCTTC. This encodes CASSQYEQAIYGYTF.

The genes are TRBV5-1 and TRBJ1-1; D gene unclear. V lost 4 bases, J lost 4 bases, and 17 bases lay in between. The CDR3 consists of 15 residues. The germline gives CDR1 SGHRS, CDR2 YFSETQ. The CDR3: CASSNPEVLGTEAFF. The CDR3 nucleotides are TGCGCCAGCAGCAATCCGGAGGTTTTGGGCACTGAAGCTTTCTTT. The variable domain in full, completed from reference TRBV5-1 and TRBJ1-1, reads KAGVTQTPRYLIKTRGQQVTLSCSPISGHRSVSWYQQTPGQGLQFLFEYFSETQRNKGNFPGRFSGRQFSNSRSEMNVSTLELGDSALYLCASSNPEVLGTEAFFGQGTRLTVV.

CDR3 bases: TGTGCCAGCAACCGGGGATCGGAGGGCAATCAGCCCCAGCATTTT. This codes for CASNRGSEGNQPQHF. This chain connects TRBV2 to TRBJ1-5; D not resolved. CDR3 length: 15 residues. Trimming cost V 7 bases and J 2 bases, with 15 bases left between them. CDR1 is SNHLY and CDR2 is FYNNEI in the germline V gene.

This clone showed up just once. V gene TRBV5-6 combines with J gene TRBJ2-3; weak D call: TRBD1 (5 bases). Germline lookup yields CDR1 SGHDT and CDR2 YYEEEE. V lost 1 base and J 2 bases, leaving 11 bases between the germline ends. There are 15 residues in the CDR3. This chain's CDR3 is CASSLTQGYTDTQYF. In DNA, the CDR3 is TGTGCCAGCAGCTTGACCCAGGGCTACACAGATACGCAGTATTTT.

This chain's CDR3 is CASSLGTAMSNQPQHF. The CDR3 DNA follows: TGTGCCAGCAGCTTGGGGACAGCCATGAGCAATCAGCCCCAGCATTTT. The chain recombines TRBV7-2 with TRBJ1-5; 7 positions match TRBD1. The V segment lost 3 bases and the J segment 1 base; nucleotides outside the gene matches: 6. The CDR3 is 16 residues long. CDR1 SGHTA and CDR2 FQGNSA come from the germline V gene.

The rearrangement joins TRBV2 to TRBJ1-2, with 7 bases fitting TRBD1. The germline V gene has CDR1 SNHLY and CDR2 FYNNEI. After removal of 8 bases from V and 6 bases from J, the junction contained 12 bases not matched to a gene. This CDR3 contains 14 residues. The CDR3 loop reads CASVDRAVKHGYTF. The DNA of the CDR3 is TGTGCCAGCGTCGACAGGGCGGTCAAGCATGGCTACACCTTC.

This clone was observed a single time. The chain recombines TRBV19 with TRBJ1-5; weak D call: TRBD1 (6 bases). V gave up 0 bases and J gave up 7 bases, with 13 bases separating them. Germline loops: CDR1 LNHDA, CDR2 SQIVND (reference sequence). The length of the CDR3 is 15 residues. CDR3 sequence (DNA): TGTGCCAGTAGTATAGAAGGGGGAAAAGGGCAGCCCCAGCATTTT. Translating it yields CASSIEGGKGQPQHF. Filled out from reference TRBV19 and TRBJ1-5, the complete variable domain reads DGGITQSPKYLFRKEGQNVTLSCEQNLNHDAMYWYRQDPGQGLRLIYYSQIVNDFQKGDIAEGYSVSREKKESFPLTVTSAQKNPTAFYLCASSIEGGKGQPQHFGDGTRLSIL.

V is TRBV15 and J is TRBJ2-1; 14 bases map to TRBD2. Trimming at V came to 0 bases and at J to 9 bases, leaving 1 base not matched to a gene. CDR1 and CDR2 (germline): LNHNV, YYDKDF (reference sequence). CDR3 length: 15 residues. This chain's CDR3 is CATSREGLAGVEQFF. For the CDR3, the DNA is TGTGCCACCAGCAGAGAGGGACTAGCGGGGGTTGAGCAGTTCTTC.

The chain recombines TRBV3-1 (or the pseudogene TRBV3-2) with TRBJ2-5; 7 nucleotides line up with TRBD1. The V gene's germline CDR1 is LGHDT and CDR2 YNNKEL (reference sequence). V was clipped by 5 bases and J by 4 bases; unmatched bases: 7. The CDR3 spans 14 residues. The DNA of the CDR3 is TGTGCCAGCAGCATTACAGGGGAAGGAGAGACCCAGTACTTC. It yields the protein CASSITGEGETQYF.

The V call is TRBV11-2, the J call TRBJ2-2; TRBD2 agrees at 7 bases. The germline CDR1 and CDR2 sequences are SGHAT and FQNNGV. The CDR3 spans 16 residues. V gave up 3 bases and J gave up 3 bases; unmatched junction bases: 7. The CDR3 reads CASSFSGGRDTGELFF. The CDR3 coding sequence is TGTGCCAGCAGCTTTTCGGGAGGTCGGGACACCGGGGAGCTGTTTTTT.

The chain joins TRBV12-5 to TRBJ2-1; 10 positions match TRBD1. This CDR3 region has 16 residues. Germline V lookup: CDR1 LGHNT, CDR2 FRNRAP. The J segment lost 5 bases and the V segment lost 7 bases, leaving 11 bases of the junction unmatched. The CDR3 DNA reads TGTGCTAGTGCCCCGAGGGGGGACAGGGGTGACAATGAGCAGTTCTTC. It translates to CASAPRGDRGDNEQFF. Filled out from reference TRBV12-5 and TRBJ2-1, the complete variable domain reads DARVTQTPRHKVTEMGQEVTMRCQPILGHNTVFWYRQTMMQGLELLAYFRNRAPLDDSGMPKDRFSAEMPDATLATLKIQPSEPRDSAVYFCASAPRGDRGDNEQFFGPGTRLTVL.

This chain links TRBV2 with TRBJ2-7, with 11 bases identical to TRBD2. The germline CDR1 and CDR2 sequences are SNHLY and FYNNEI. This CDR3 spans 14 amino acids. The trim removed 4 bases at V and 3 bases at J, leaving 2 bases unmatched. Here the CDR3 reads CASSGLAGYYEQYF. CDR3 nucleotide sequence: TGTGCCAGCAGTGGACTAGCGGGGTACTACGAGCAGTACTTC.

The V and J genes are TRBV30 and TRBJ2-3, with a possible D match to TRBD1 (5 bases). The germline V gene encodes CDR1 GTSNPN and CDR2 SVGIG (reference sequence). V dropped 6 bases and J dropped 5 bases, with 15 bases sitting between them. This CDR3 has 13 residues. CDR3 sequence: CACDSRRRDTQYF. The CDR3 DNA is TGTGCCTGCGACAGTAGGAGAAGAGATACGCAGTATTTT.

V is TRBV5-6 and J is TRBJ1-5; D gene ambiguous. CDR1 and CDR2 (germline): SGHDT, YYEEEE. Trimming removed 0 bases from V and 4 bases from J, with 5 bases in between. This CDR3 contains 13 residues. The CDR3 nucleotides read TGTGCCAGCAGCTTGGACAGAAATCAGCCCCAGCATTTT. This encodes CASSLDRNQPQHF.